The 17 T cell receptor beta chains listed next were all sequenced from one sample in a study of T-cell reconstitution after alpha-beta-depleted transplantation in children. Unique molecular identifiers tagged the TCRbeta library. TCRdb itself ran the PCR reads through MiXCR, one entry per CDR3 protein. Altogether about 190,000 distinct CDR3 sequences are present, 11% being singletons, with the ten largest covering under 15%. Material: PBMCs, obtained before TCRalphabeta/CD19-depleted stem cell transplant. The receptors shown here come from a boy aged 2-9 years with acute myeloid leukemia, due to receive a stem cell transplant.

At least ten counts were recorded for this clonotype. The chain employs TRBV5-4 and TRBJ2-2, with 9 bases fitting TRBD1. V was pared by 4 bases and J by 7 bases, with 11 bases of the junction left unmatched. Germline V gives CDR1 SGHNT, CDR2 YYREEE (reference sequence). This CDR3 contains 16 residues. The CDR3 protein is CASSVNPGQGHGELFF. CDR3 coding DNA: TGTGCCAGCAGCGTAAATCCGGGACAGGGTCACGGGGAGCTGTTTTTT.

Many counts were recorded for this clonotype. The gene calls are TRBV20-1 and TRBJ1-2, with D unclear. The CDR3 sequence is 15 residues long. Germline CDR1 reads DFQATT; CDR2 reads SNEGSKA (reference sequence). Trimming stripped 5 bases from V and 8 bases from J, with 24 bases between. The CDR3 here is CSAFTGGFEGDGYTF. The CDR3 nucleotides read TGCAGTGCTTTTACTGGCGGATTTGAGGGAGACGGCTACACCTTC.

This clonotype was seen at least ten times. This chain links TRBV12-3 or TRBV12-4 with TRBJ2-3; 7 nucleotides align to TRBD2. V lost 6 bases, J lost 2 bases, and 11 bases stayed unmatched. The CDR3 is 16 amino acids. This CDR3 reads CASRSRGVILTDTQYF. The CDR3 DNA reads as TGTGCCAGCAGATCTCGGGGGGTTATACTCACAGATACGCAGTATTTT.

V and J are TRBV25-1 and TRBJ2-1; the match to TRBD2 covers 13 bases. Germline CDR1 and CDR2: MGHDK and SYGVNS. V shed 4 bases and J 2 bases; nucleotides not matched to a gene: 2. There are 16 residues in the CDR3. CDR3 DNA sequence: TGTGCCAGCAGTGGACTAGCGGGAGGTACCTACAATGAGCAGTTCTTC. Protein: CASSGLAGGTYNEQFF.

This clonotype was counted a single time. The V gene is TRBV23-1, the J gene TRBJ2-7; D ambiguous. TRBV23-1 is an open reading frame, and its role is uncertain. The CDR3 is 12 amino acids. Trimming shortened V by 6 bases and J by 4 bases, and 10 bases separated the two germline ends. CDR3 amino acids: CASSRGRYEQYV. The DNA for the CDR3 is TGCGCCAGCAGCCGTGGGCGGTACGAGCAGTACGTC.

This clonotype occurred many times. This chain uses TRBV5-1 with TRBJ1-1; no definite D call. Per germline, CDR1 SGHRS and CDR2 YFSETQ. Trimming cost V 1 base and J 2 bases, with 12 bases left between them. This CDR3 has 15 amino acids. The chain's CDR3 is CASSLLDGKNTEAFF. In DNA, the CDR3 is TGCGCCAGCAGCTTGTTGGACGGCAAAAACACTGAAGCTTTCTTT.

This clonotype has at least ten counts. This rearrangement joins TRBV2 to TRBJ1-1; D is uncertain. Germline V gene data show CDR1 as SNHLY and CDR2 as FYNNEI. Trimming shortened V by 6 bases and J by 2 bases, and 16 bases separated the two germline ends. The CDR3 covers 15 residues. The CDR3 nucleotides read TGTGCCAGCAGCGAAAAGCGGACGGTAAACACTGAAGCTTTCTTT. Amino acid sequence: CASSEKRTVNTEAFF.

The chain is built from TRBV6-5 and TRBJ1-5; TRBD1 matches 8 bases. V trimming: 2 bases; J trimming: 4 bases; junction bases outside the gene matches: 10. Per the germline V gene, CDR1 is MNHEY and CDR2 is SVGAGI. This CDR3 contains 17 residues. DNA of the CDR3: TGTGCCAGCAGTTACGGACAGGGAAGGTGGGGGAATCAGCCCCAGCATTTT. Encoded protein: CASSYGQGRWGNQPQHF.

This clonotype was picked up many times. The chain links TRBV9 to TRBJ2-1; TRBD2 agrees at 8 bases. Unmatched junction bases numbered 4, after V lost 0 bases and J lost 5 bases. Germline CDR1 is SGDLS and CDR2 is YYNGEE. The CDR3 totals 15 residues. The CDR3 is CASSVGAGVNNEQFF. The CDR3 nucleotides read TGTGCCAGCAGCGTAGGAGCGGGGGTAAACAATGAGCAGTTCTTC. The whole variable domain, filled in from reference TRBV9 and TRBJ2-1, reads DSGVTQTPKHLITATGQRVTLRCSPRSGDLSVYWYQQSLDQGLQFLIQYYNGEERAKGNILERFSAQQFPDLHSELNLSSLELGDSALYFCASSVGAGVNNEQFFGPGTRLTVL.

This clonotype has at least ten counts. The rearrangement uses TRBV20-1 and TRBJ1-5; D is perhaps TRBD1 (5 bases). Germline V lookup: CDR1 DFQATT, CDR2 SNEGSKA (reference sequence). V gave up 0 bases and J gave up 4 bases, with 7 bases separating them. This CDR3 spans 13 amino acids. The CDR3 here is CSARDQGNQPQHF. As DNA, the CDR3 is TGCAGTGCTAGAGATCAGGGAAATCAGCCCCAGCATTTT.

The gene calls are TRBV30 and TRBJ2-3; 12 bases agree with TRBD2. The CDR3 extends over 16 amino acids. Germline loops: CDR1 GTSNPN, CDR2 SVGIG (reference sequence). V dropped 4 bases and J dropped 2; count of bases not matched to a gene: 7. CDR3 DNA sequence: TGTGCCTGGAATAAAAGACTAGCGGGAGCCACAGATACGCAGTATTTT. Encoded protein: CAWNKRLAGATDTQYF.

This clonotype was picked up many times. This CDR3 is CASSYSARYNEQFF. As DNA, the CDR3 is TGTGCCAGCAGTTACTCGGCCAGATACAATGAGCAGTTCTTC. V is TRBV6-5 and J is TRBJ2-1, with D unresolved. The CDR3 totals 14 residues. CDR1 MNHEY and CDR2 SVGAGI come from the germline V gene. Trimming stripped 0 bases from V and 4 bases from J, with 7 bases between.

About this clonotype itself: This may come from a read error, since a much larger clone is one base off. The V and J genes are TRBV12-3 or TRBV12-4 and TRBJ2-4, with TRBD2 matching 12 bases. This CDR3 has 19 residues. CDR3 bases: TGTACCAGCAGTCAGCCGGGACTAGCGGGTCTGAGAGCCAAAAACATTCAGTACTTC. Encoded protein: CTSSQPGLAGLRAKNIQYF.

This clonotype was detected many times. The rearrangement uses TRBV20-1 and TRBJ2-3, with TRBD2 matching over 8 bases. J lost 7 bases, V lost 3 bases, and 12 bases had no gene match. The germline V gene encodes CDR1 DFQATT and CDR2 SNEGSKA (reference sequence). The CDR3 contains 15 residues. CDR3 in amino acids: CSASQAGEWGNTQYF. The CDR3 nucleotides read TGCAGTGCTAGTCAAGCGGGAGAATGGGGAAATACGCAGTATTTT.

The V call is TRBV28, the J call TRBJ2-7; 10 bases are shared with TRBD2. V was clipped by 6 bases and J by 2 bases; unmatched bases: 4. The CDR3 is 14 residues long. From germline, CDR1 is MDHEN and CDR2 SYDVKM. The CDR3 DNA reads TGTGCCAGCAGCGTTCTAGCGGGAGCCTACGAGCAGTACTTC. As protein: CASSVLAGAYEQYF.

In its sample, this clonotype was seen many times. The chain has TRBV5-1 and TRBJ2-2, with D possibly being TRBD1 (7 bases). CDR1 is SGHRS and CDR2 is YFSETQ in the germline V gene. V was clipped by 4 bases and J by 4 bases, with 17 bases between them. The CDR3 is 16 amino acids. This CDR3 reads CASSRLQGTSTGELFF. In DNA, the CDR3 is TGCGCCAGCAGCCGCCTACAGGGGACTTCCACCGGGGAGCTGTTTTTT. The full variable domain, its missing parts supplied by reference TRBV5-1 and TRBJ2-2, is KAGVTQTPRYLIKTRGQQVTLSCSPISGHRSVSWYQQTPGQGLQFLFEYFSETQRNKGNFPGRFSGRQFSNSRSEMNVSTLELGDSALYLCASSRLQGTSTGELFFGEGSRLTVL.

This clonotype has at least ten counts. The gene calls are TRBV20-1 and TRBJ2-7; D possibly corresponds to TRBD1 (6 bases). This CDR3 contains 14 residues. V lost 1 base and J 3 bases, leaving 13 bases between the germline ends. Germline CDR1 is DFQATT and CDR2 is SNEGSKA (reference sequence). For the CDR3, the DNA is TGCAGTGCTAGAGCTAACAGGGAATTCTACGAGCAGTACTTC. Protein product: CSARANREFYEQYF.